This passage covers 25 T cell receptor beta chains from one sample sequenced in a study of blood T cell repertoires in COVID-19. Clones were read by immunoSEQ multiplex PCR, and TCRdb kept only the in-frame ones, dropping some. The sample consists of around 24,000 clones, over 75% of them appearing once. The sample consisted of peripheral blood. These receptors came from a man between 45 and 60 years old with active or convalescent COVID-19.

This clone was detected only a few times. The DNA of the CDR3 is TGCGCCAGCAGTGAGGGGAACACTGAAGCTTTCTTT. It is translated as CASSEGNTEAFF. The rearrangement joins TRBV5-1 to TRBJ1-1; D not certain. The CDR3 length is 12 residues. Trimming shortened V by 5 bases and J by 1 base, and 6 bases separated the two germline ends. The germline V gene encodes CDR1 SGHRS and CDR2 YFSETQ. Together with reference TRBV5-1 and TRBJ1-1, the CDR3 gives the full variable domain: KAGVTQTPRYLIKTRGQQVTLSCSPISGHRSVSWYQQTPGQGLQFLFEYFSETQRNKGNFPGRFSGRQFSNSRSEMNVSTLELGDSALYLCASSEGNTEAFFGQGTRLTVV.

The CDR3 region is CSAITEPEAFF. The CDR3 nucleotides read TGCAGTGCTATTACCGAGCCCGAAGCTTTCTTT. The rearrangement links TRBV20-1 to TRBJ1-1; D is undetermined. In germline, CDR1 is DFQATT, CDR2 SNEGSKA (reference sequence). The CDR3 sequence is 11 residues long. V shed 4 bases and J shed 8 bases, with 11 bases lying between them.

The rearrangement joins TRBV4-2 to TRBJ2-7, with TRBD2 as a possible D gene (5 bases). This CDR3 spans 13 amino acids. CDR1 and CDR2 (germline): LGHNA, YNFKEQ. V was trimmed by 0 bases and J by 4 bases, leaving 7 bases between them. CDR3 residues: CASSQDGLYEQYF. CDR3 nucleotide sequence: TGTGCCAGCAGCCAAGATGGACTTTACGAGCAGTACTTC.

The rearrangement uses TRBV5-5 and TRBJ2-7; TRBD2 matches at 7 bases. Losses at the gene ends were 2 bases for V and 3 bases for J; bases not matched to a gene: 5. The CDR3 has 14 amino acids. Germline-derived CDR1 and CDR2 are SGHKS and YYEKEE (reference sequence). CDR3 sequence (DNA): TGTGCCAGCAGCTTCGGGGGGTTCGGCTACGAGCAGTACTTC. It is translated as CASSFGGFGYEQYF.

The rearrangement joins TRBV11-2 to TRBJ2-3; D is possibly TRBD1 (6 bases). The CDR3 runs 13 residues. Germline lookup yields CDR1 SGHAT and CDR2 FQNNGV. The germline V and J ends were trimmed by 5 bases and 5 bases, with 11 bases remaining between them. This CDR3 reads CASSVAGEDTQYF. Here the CDR3 DNA reads TGTGCCAGCAGCGTAGCAGGGGAAGATACGCAGTATTTT. Full variable domain (remainder filled in from reference TRBV11-2 and TRBJ2-3): EAGVAQSPRYKIIEKRQSVAFWCNPISGHATLYWYQQILGQGPKLLIQFQNNGVVDDSQLPKDRFSAERLKGVDSTLKIQPAKLEDSAVYLCASSVAGEDTQYFGPGTRLTVL.

Only a few counts were recorded for this clone. The CDR3 region has the DNA TGCGCCAGCAGTGAACTGAATAATTCACCCCTCCACTTT. Translating gives CASSELNNSPLHF. This chain uses TRBV10-2 with TRBJ1-6; D gene ambiguous. The V gene's germline CDR1 is WSHSY and CDR2 SAAADI. The CDR3 spans 13 residues. Trimming removed 3 bases at V and 5 bases at J, with 5 bases between.

The V and J genes are TRBV4-2 and TRBJ2-1; D not resolved. This CDR3 contains 12 residues. In germline, CDR1 is LGHNA, CDR2 YNFKEQ. V was clipped by 4 bases and J by 5 bases, with 6 bases between them. The CDR3 region has the DNA TGTGCCAGCAGCCCACGAGACAATGAGCAGTTCTTC. Translation: CASSPRDNEQFF.

CDR3 in amino acids: CASSPMAGSYEQYF. In nucleotides, the CDR3 is TGTGCCAGCAGCCCCATGGCAGGGTCCTACGAGCAGTACTTC. The chain has TRBV11-3 and TRBJ2-7; tentatively, D is TRBD1 (5 bases). Germline values: CDR1 SGHNT, CDR2 YENEEA. V lost 5 bases to trimming and J lost 1 base, with 12 bases between them. The CDR3 extends over 14 amino acids.

The DNA for the CDR3 is TGCGCCAGCAGCCAAGAACACAGGGGGACGTCACCCCTCCACTTT. Encoded protein: CASSQEHRGTSPLHF. The genes are TRBV4-1 and TRBJ1-6, with 8 bases that match TRBD1. CDR1 is MGHRA and CDR2 is YSYEKL in the germline V gene. The V gene end was trimmed by 0 bases and the J gene end by 10 bases; junction bases not matched to a gene: 5. The CDR3 spans 15 residues.

The rearrangement joins TRBV18 to TRBJ2-5; TRBD1 matches at 8 bases. Germline CDR1 is KGHSH and CDR2 is LQKENI. V was pared by 4 bases and J by 5 bases, with 3 bases of the junction left unmatched. The CDR3 is made up of 13 amino acids. This CDR3 reads CASSQDRGETQYF. The CDR3 DNA reads as TGTGCCAGCTCACAAGACAGGGGTGAGACCCAGTACTTC.

Here the CDR3 DNA reads TGTGCCAGCAGTCAAACTTCTATTCAGGGTCCCGAGCAGTACTTC. Encoded protein: CASSQTSIQGPEQYF. The chain carries TRBV28 and TRBJ2-7; possible D gene TRBD1, 5 bases. The CDR3 has 15 residues. V gave up 5 bases and J gave up 6 bases, with 20 bases separating them. Per the germline V gene, CDR1 is MDHEN and CDR2 is SYDVKM. Drawing the rest from reference TRBV28 and TRBJ2-7, the complete variable domain is DVKVTQSSRYLVKRTGEKVFLECVQDMDHENMFWYRQDPGLGLRLIYFSYDVKMKEKGDIPEGYSVSREKKERFSLILESASTNQTSMYLCASSQTSIQGPEQYFGPGTRLTVT.

The chain carries TRBV7-2 and TRBJ1-5; the D gene is possibly TRBD1 (6 bases). Trimming took off 1 base at V and 6 bases at J, with 10 bases between the two ends. Germline CDR1 and CDR2: SGHTA and FQGNSA. This CDR3 spans 14 amino acids. This CDR3 is CASSLVGGPQPQHF. As DNA, the CDR3 is TGTGCCAGCAGCTTAGTTGGGGGCCCTCAGCCCCAGCATTTT.

The chain joins TRBV29-1 to TRBJ2-2; maybe TRBD1 (6 bases). The CDR3 is 15 residues long. CDR1 is SQVTM and CDR2 is ANQGSEA in the germline V gene. Deletions cut 7 bases from V and 2 bases from J, with 17 bases between. The CDR3 nucleotides read TGCAGCGCCCCAACCAGGACAGTTAACACCGGGGAGCTGTTTTTT. Encoded protein: CSAPTRTVNTGELFF.

This clone was observed a handful of times. The V gene is TRBV10-2, the J gene TRBJ2-5; 7 bases are a match to TRBD2. The V and J ends lost 6 bases and 5 bases, in that order; junction bases with no gene match: 9. The CDR3 totals 14 residues. Germline CDR1 WSHSY, CDR2 SAAADI. The CDR3 loop is CASRDGLVGETQYF. DNA for the CDR3: TGCGCCAGCAGAGATGGACTAGTCGGGGAGACCCAGTACTTC.

A remark on this clone: The sample contains more than one DNA sequence encoding this CDR3. V usage is TRBV10-1 and J usage is TRBJ1-5; tentatively, D is TRBD1 (5 bases). The germline gives CDR1 WNHNN, CDR2 SYGVQD (reference sequence). Trimming pared 10 bases from V and 2 bases from J, leaving 15 bases between. The CDR3 length is 14 residues. CDR3 amino acids: CAIGEGWGNQPQHF. The CDR3 DNA sequence: TGCGCCATCGGGGAGGGGTGGGGCAATCAGCCCCAGCATTTT.

The J gene is TRBJ1-1, the V gene TRBV24-1; perhaps TRBD1 as D (6 bases). Germline V gives CDR1 KGHDR, CDR2 SFDVKD. The CDR3 has 13 amino acids. V was clipped by 9 bases and J by 4 bases, with 14 bases between them. The CDR3 spells CATQGPRSTEAFF. The CDR3 DNA is TGTGCCACCCAGGGGCCCCGGAGCACTGAAGCTTTCTTT.

The chain carries TRBV5-4 and TRBJ2-5, with a weak D call TRBD1 (6 bases). Germline lookup yields CDR1 SGHNT and CDR2 YYREEE (reference sequence). The CDR3 loop spans 13 amino acids. The V and J ends lost 4 bases and 2 bases respectively, with 9 bases between them. For the CDR3, the DNA is TGTGCCAGCAGCCGGACAGAGCAAGAGACCCAGTACTTC. Encoded protein: CASSRTEQETQYF.

This sequence joins TRBV7-9 and TRBJ1-1; D possibly corresponds to TRBD1 (6 bases). The germline V gene encodes CDR1 SEHNR and CDR2 FQNEAQ (reference sequence). With 1 base removed from V and 4 bases from J, the gap between germline ends came to 10 bases. The CDR3 sequence is 14 residues long. The CDR3 loop is CASSLDRVPTEAFF. In nucleotides, the CDR3 is TGTGCCAGCAGCTTAGACAGGGTCCCCACTGAAGCTTTCTTT.

This clone was seen a handful of times. The chain uses TRBV11-2 and TRBJ2-1; 7 positions match TRBD1. Unmatched junction bases numbered 9, after V lost 5 bases and J lost 2 bases. Per germline, CDR1 SGHAT and CDR2 FQNNGV. This CDR3 has 16 amino acids. CDR3 DNA: TGTGCCAGCAGCCCATTTGGACAGGCCACCTACAATGAGCAGTTCTTC. As protein: CASSPFGQATYNEQFF.

This chain links TRBV5-6 with TRBJ2-7, with 7 bases matching TRBD1. The CDR3 sequence is 15 residues long. Looked up from germline, CDR1 is SGHDT and CDR2 is YYEEEE. Germline trimming cut 6 bases from V and 4 bases from J; bases unmatched to any gene: 13. CDR3 in amino acids: CASILSGTAYYEQYF. The CDR3 DNA is TGTGCCAGCATCCTATCCGGGACAGCCTATTACGAGCAGTACTTC.

The CDR3 reads CASSQDEGAYTEAFF. As DNA, the CDR3 is TGCGCCAGCAGCCAAGATGAAGGGGCCTACACTGAAGCTTTCTTT. The V and J genes are TRBV4-1 and TRBJ1-1; D might be TRBD1 (5 bases). This CDR3 spans 15 amino acids. Trimming cost V 0 bases and J 3 bases, with 11 bases left between them. Per germline, CDR1 MGHRA and CDR2 YSYEKL.

About this clone itself: At one end, the junction sequence differs from germline, possibly due to a read error. This sequence joins TRBV2 and TRBJ2-5; TRBD1 aligns across 8 bases. The germline CDR1 and CDR2 sequences are SNHLY and FYNNEI. The CDR3 length is 14 residues. For the CDR3, the DNA is TGTGCCAGCAGTGATATGGACAGGGTAGAGGCCCAGTACTTC. It specifies CASSDMDRVEAQYF.

This chain links TRBV29-1 with TRBJ1-2; no clear D. CDR1 and CDR2 (germline): SQVTM, ANQGSEA. The CDR3 contains 14 residues. V gave up 6 bases and J gave up 5 bases, with 19 bases separating them. As DNA, the CDR3 is TGCAGCGTGCAACCGCGGATCCCAGTTTATGGCTACACCTTC. This codes for CSVQPRIPVYGYTF.

This clone was recorded only once. J is TRBJ1-5 and V is TRBV15; D is uncertain. CDR1 and CDR2 (germline): LNHNV, YYDKDF (reference sequence). The CDR3 loop spans 15 amino acids. V was cut by 3 bases and J by 2 bases, with 11 bases left in between. For the CDR3, the DNA is TGTGCCACCAGCAGTTCTGGCATCCGCAATCAGCCCCAGCATTTT. This encodes CATSSSGIRNQPQHF.

The chain joins TRBV15 to TRBJ1-2; 9 bases align to TRBD1. J gave up 8 bases and V 2 bases, and 9 bases lay outside the gene matches. CDR1 and CDR2 from the germline V gene are LNHNV and YYDKDF (reference sequence). CDR3 size: 15 residues. CDR3 sequence: CATSRRQGGSSGYTF. The CDR3, as DNA: TGTGCCACCAGCAGACGACAGGGGGGAAGTTCGGGCTACACCTTC.